The clone carrying this T cell receptor beta chain was detected ten times or more. Between the trimmed V and J ends, which lost 2 bases and 5 bases, there was a span of 1 base. This CDR3 spans 11 amino acids. Germline loops: CDR1 SGHTA, CDR2 FQGNSA. Diagnosis was based on clinical symptoms, serum thyroxine, TRAb, thyroid ultrasound and orbital computed tomography. These data are taken from a study of Graves' ophthalmopathy and Graves' hyperthyroidism. Across the whole study: At initial diagnosis, peripheral blood was obtained, and this preceded any treatment.

RNA transcripts provided the template for amplifying TCR beta CDR3 regions. The first-round RT-PCR employed HTBI primers together with the Qiagen OneStep RT-PCR kit. A multiplex PCR was then performed as the second round. TCRdb ran MiXCR on the multiplex PCR reads and lists one entry per CDR3 protein. The sample records approximately 500,000 distinct CDR3 sequences, 14% being singletons. The sample consisted of blood. The receptor was derived from a woman in her twenties or thirties with Graves' ophthalmopathy. The rearrangement uses TRBV7-2 and TRBJ2-4; D not resolved. The CDR3 loop reads CASSLQNIQYF. As DNA, the CDR3 is TGTGCCAGCAGCTTACAAAACATTCAGTACTTC.